A single sample is the source of the 26 T cell receptor beta chains below, sequenced in a study of T cells in localized non-small cell lung cancer. TCRdb keeps only in-frame clones here, not all; method: immunoSEQ multiplex PCR. Among 15,000 to 20,000 clones, approximately 80% were seen once, and the ten largest hold 25%. Sequences were derived from peripheral blood, sampled before any cancer treatment. All receptors derive from a female donor at least 60 years old with stage I lung adenocarcinoma.

This clone was seen a few times. The gene calls are TRBV5-6 and TRBJ2-3; TRBD2 aligns across 12 bases. The CDR3 extends over 16 amino acids. Germline V gene sequence: CDR1 SGHDT, CDR2 YYEEEE. V lost 2 bases to trimming and J lost 8 bases; unmatched junction nucleotides: 9. The CDR3 region has the DNA TGTGCCAGCAGCTTACCCGGGACTAGCGGGTCTGGTACGCAGTATTTT. This gives the protein CASSLPGTSGSGTQYF.

The genes are TRBV4-2 and TRBJ1-2; D not certain. CDR3 length: 13 amino acids. Looked up from germline, CDR1 is LGHNA and CDR2 is YNFKEQ. Deletions cut 0 bases from V and 8 bases from J, with 10 bases between. The CDR3 sequence: CASSQELTQGYTF. CDR3 in DNA: TGTGCCAGCAGCCAAGAACTGACACAGGGCTACACCTTC.

The CDR3: CASSPARYSNQPQHF. The CDR3, as DNA: TGTGCCAGTAGTCCTGCGCGGTATAGCAATCAGCCCCAGCATTTT. This chain links TRBV19 with TRBJ1-5; D unresolved. Germline V gene lookup returns CDR1 LNHDA and CDR2 SQIVND (reference sequence). The CDR3 has 15 residues. Trimming cost V 5 bases and J 0 bases, with 11 bases left between them.

This clone was observed a few times. The chain couples TRBV19 to TRBJ1-6, with a weak D call TRBD1 (5 bases). In germline, CDR1 is LNHDA, CDR2 SQIVND (reference sequence). Trimming stripped 6 bases from V and 8 bases from J, with 8 bases between. The CDR3 spans 12 residues. In DNA form, the CDR3 reads TGTGCCAGTAGCCGGGGCCATTCACCCCTCCACTTT. It translates to CASSRGHSPLHF.

This clone was detected only once. This chain uses TRBV19 with TRBJ2-1; 9 nucleotides agree with TRBD1. The CDR3 covers 19 residues. Trimming at V came to 5 bases and at J to 0 bases, leaving 14 bases not matched to a gene. Germline V CDR1 and CDR2: LNHDA, SQIVND (reference sequence). CDR3 protein: CASSLDPGTGISSYNEQFF. As DNA, the CDR3 is TGTGCCAGTAGTCTGGATCCCGGGACAGGGATTAGCTCCTACAATGAGCAGTTCTTC.

The gene calls are TRBV9 and TRBJ2-3; D ambiguous. In germline, CDR1 is SGDLS, CDR2 YYNGEE. The CDR3 contains 12 residues. V shed 3 bases and J shed 6 bases, with 8 bases lying between them. CDR3 loop: CASSAVLDTQYF. The CDR3 DNA reads as TGTGCCAGCAGCGCCGTATTGGATACGCAGTATTTT.

This clone appeared once. An end of the junction does not agree with germline; a read error may underlie this. The chain couples TRBV5-4 to TRBJ1-1; 7 bases map to TRBD1. This CDR3 contains 14 residues. CDR1 and CDR2 from the germline V gene are SGHNT and YYREEE (reference sequence). DNA for the CDR3: TGTGCCAGCAGCTTGCTGACAGGGAACCCTGAAGCTTTCTTT. As protein: CASSLLTGNPEAFF.

The CDR3 protein is CASSSDQGDGYTF. The CDR3 DNA reads TGTGCCAGCAGTTCCGATCAGGGGGATGGCTACACCTTC. This sequence joins TRBV6-5 and TRBJ1-2; 7 bases agree with TRBD1. The V gene's germline CDR1 is MNHEY and CDR2 SVGAGI. V gave up 4 bases and J gave up 6 bases; unmatched junction bases: 5. CDR3 length: 13 amino acids.

The chain is built from TRBV7-9 and TRBJ2-1, with D hard to call. Germline V gene lookup returns CDR1 SEHNR and CDR2 FQNEAQ (reference sequence). V lost 6 bases and J 4 bases, leaving 16 bases between the germline ends. The CDR3 has 15 residues. The CDR3 nucleotides are TGTGCCAGCAGTCCCCCCCCGGTAGGTTACAATGAGCAGTTCTTC. Encoded protein: CASSPPPVGYNEQFF.

This clone showed up just a few times. The chain uses TRBV5-4 and TRBJ2-1, with 9 bases fitting TRBD2. V lost 3 bases and J lost 6; bases outside the gene matches: 4. Germline CDR1 reads SGHNT; CDR2 reads YYREEE (reference sequence). The CDR3 is 14 residues long. CDR3 nucleotides: TGTGCCAGCAGCTCGGGACTAGCAGGCAATGAGCAGTTCTTC. Protein sequence: CASSSGLAGNEQFF. The full variable domain, completed using reference TRBV5-4 and TRBJ2-1, is ETGVTQSPTHLIKTRGQQVTLRCSSQSGHNTVSWYQQALGQGPQFIFQYYREEENGRGNFPPRFSGLQFPNYSSELNVNALELDDSALYLCASSSGLAGNEQFFGPGTRLTVL.

V usage is TRBV2 and J usage is TRBJ1-5; D remains unclear. V was trimmed by 7 bases and J by 5 bases, leaving 6 bases between them. This CDR3 is 11 amino acids long. Germline CDR1 SNHLY, CDR2 FYNNEI. The CDR3 sequence: CASKLDQPQHF. The CDR3 region has the DNA TGTGCCAGCAAGCTAGATCAGCCCCAGCATTTT.

The CDR3 here is CAIGQVNSPLHF. In DNA, the CDR3 is TGTGCCATCGGACAGGTTAATTCACCCCTCCACTTT. V is TRBV10-3 and J is TRBJ1-6; TRBD1 agrees at 7 bases. The CDR3 sequence is 12 residues long. Germline lookup yields CDR1 ENHRY and CDR2 SYGVKD. The V and J ends lost 8 bases and 6 bases, in that order; junction bases with no gene match: 1.

The chain uses TRBV2 and TRBJ1-3; D unclear. The CDR3 has 12 residues. Trimming removed 8 bases from V and 0 bases from J, with 5 bases in between. Germline CDR1 is SNHLY and CDR2 is FYNNEI. The CDR3 is CASVRSGNTIYF. CDR3 bases: TGTGCCAGCGTCCGCTCTGGAAACACCATATATTTT.

The table lists this clone with a count of one. V is TRBV5-5 and J is TRBJ2-7; TRBD1 matches 9 bases. After removal of 0 bases from V and 2 bases from J, the junction contained 9 bases not matched to a gene. The CDR3 extends over 17 amino acids. CDR1 SGHKS and CDR2 YYEKEE come from the germline V gene (reference sequence). CDR3: CASSLAVGTGKTYEQYF. CDR3 DNA: TGTGCCAGCAGCTTGGCCGTAGGGACAGGGAAGACCTACGAGCAGTACTTC.

The V and J genes are TRBV9 and TRBJ1-1; TRBD1 is a possible D gene (5 bases). The germline V and J ends were trimmed by 0 bases and 0 bases, with 21 bases remaining between them. The V gene's germline CDR1 is SGDLS and CDR2 YYNGEE. CDR3 length equals 19 residues. The CDR3 spells CASSVAVSGLTSLNTEAFF. The CDR3 bases are TGTGCCAGCAGCGTAGCTGTGTCGGGACTGACTTCCCTGAACACTGAAGCTTTCTTT.

The chain employs TRBV19 and TRBJ1-5; 10 nucleotides line up with TRBD1. This CDR3 is built from 16 residues. Trimming cost V 7 bases and J 3 bases; bases outside gene matches: 9. Germline lookup yields CDR1 LNHDA and CDR2 SQIVND (reference sequence). In nucleotides, the CDR3 is TGTGCCAGTACCCCGACAGGGGGCTACTCCAATCAGCCCCAGCATTTT. Its protein product is CASTPTGGYSNQPQHF.

This chain joins TRBV7-2 and TRBJ1-1, with a weak D call TRBD1 (6 bases). The CDR3 covers 14 residues. Deletions cut 4 bases from V and 6 bases from J, with 15 bases between. Germline-derived CDR1 and CDR2 are SGHTA and FQGNSA. Here the CDR3 DNA reads TGTGCCAGCAGCTCCCAGGGAGGGGGGGCTGAAGCTTTCTTT. This encodes CASSSQGGGAEAFF.

This clone was picked up a small number of times. This sequence joins TRBV6-1 and TRBJ2-5; 12 positions agree with TRBD2. The CDR3 loop spans 15 amino acids. J was trimmed by 4 bases and V by 7 bases; bases with no gene match: 7. CDR1 is MNHNS and CDR2 is SASEGT in the germline V gene. CDR3 loop: CASKSTSGGLETQYF. The CDR3 bases are TGTGCCAGCAAATCGACTAGCGGGGGACTAGAGACCCAGTACTTC.

The chain joins TRBV6-5 to TRBJ1-1, with TRBD1 identical over 9 bases. Unmatched junction bases numbered 8, after V lost 4 bases and J lost 2 bases. CDR1 is MNHEY and CDR2 is SVGAGI in the germline V gene. There are 16 residues in the CDR3. This CDR3 is CASSSAITGGNTEAFF. The CDR3 region has the DNA TGTGCCAGCAGTTCCGCAATAACAGGGGGCAACACTGAAGCTTTCTTT.

The chain recombines TRBV25-1 with TRBJ1-3; D gene uncertain. This CDR3 is built from 16 residues. CDR1 and CDR2 (germline): MGHDK, SYGVNS. V gave up 2 bases and J gave up 2 bases, with 13 bases separating them. For the CDR3, the DNA is TGTGCCAGCAGTGAACTCCGAACCTCAACTGGAAACACCATATATTTT. It specifies CASSELRTSTGNTIYF.

The genes are TRBV30 and TRBJ2-7, with TRBD1 matching 7 bases. Trimming took 5 bases from V and 2 from J; bases not matched to a gene: 6. This CDR3 has 13 residues. In germline, CDR1 is GTSNPN, CDR2 SVGIG (reference sequence). In nucleotides, the CDR3 is TGTGCCTGGGCAAGGACAGGTACCTACGAGCAGTACTTC. Amino acids: CAWARTGTYEQYF.

In its sample, this clone was seen a few times. The V gene is TRBV7-6, the J gene TRBJ2-1; D is uncertain. The germline V gene has CDR1 SGHVS and CDR2 FNYEAQ. The length of the CDR3 is 14 residues. The germline V and J ends were trimmed by 1 base and 6 bases, with 10 bases remaining between them. CDR3 sequence: CASSLDSWRNEQFF. The CDR3 DNA follows: TGTGCCAGCAGCTTAGACAGCTGGCGCAATGAGCAGTTCTTC. The variable domain in full, with the rest retrieved from reference TRBV7-6 and TRBJ2-1, is GAGVSQSPRYKVTKRGQDVALRCDPISGHVSLYWYRQALGQGPEFLTYFNYEAQQDKSGLPNDRFSAERPEGSISTLTIQRTEQRDSAMYRCASSLDSWRNEQFFGPGTRLTVL.

The V and J genes are TRBV11-2 and TRBJ1-2, with a possible D match to TRBD1 (6 bases). V shed 3 bases and J shed 4 bases, with 12 bases lying between them. The CDR3 consists of 14 residues. Germline CDR1 SGHAT, CDR2 FQNNGV. CDR3 protein: CASSLPGQSYGYTF. The CDR3 DNA is TGTGCCAGCAGCTTGCCCGGACAGTCCTATGGCTACACCTTC.

The chain uses TRBV12-5 and TRBJ2-7; D may be TRBD1 (5 bases). CDR3 length: 15 residues. Germline V lookup: CDR1 LGHNT, CDR2 FRNRAP. V shed 0 bases and J shed 4 bases, with 13 bases lying between them. CDR3 region: CASGLVLGRVYEQYF. For the CDR3, the DNA is TGTGCTAGTGGTTTGGTACTTGGCAGGGTTTACGAGCAGTACTTC.

This clone was observed a handful of times. The rearrangement uses TRBV19 and TRBJ1-5; D is ambiguous. V lost 3 bases, J lost 4 bases, and 16 bases lay in between. Per the germline V gene, CDR1 is LNHDA and CDR2 is SQIVND (reference sequence). The CDR3 consists of 16 residues. CDR3 sequence: CASSMAGRMGNQPQHF. CDR3 coding DNA: TGTGCCAGTAGTATGGCCGGGCGCATGGGGAATCAGCCCCAGCATTTT. Filled out from reference TRBV19 and TRBJ1-5, the complete variable domain reads DGGITQSPKYLFRKEGQNVTLSCEQNLNHDAMYWYRQDPGQGLRLIYYSQIVNDFQKGDIAEGYSVSREKKESFPLTVTSAQKNPTAFYLCASSMAGRMGNQPQHFGDGTRLSIL.

This clone was detected a few times. The chain carries TRBV4-2 and TRBJ2-3; no reliable D call. Trimming took off 3 bases at V and 4 bases at J, with 17 bases between the two ends. Germline assignment: CDR1 LGHNA and CDR2 YNFKEQ. This CDR3 has 16 amino acids. The CDR3 loop is CASSQYRGESSDTQYF. The CDR3, as DNA: TGTGCCAGCAGCCAGTATAGAGGCGAAAGCTCAGATACGCAGTATTTT.